This TCR beta chain was sequenced in a study of cytotoxic CD8 clonotypes in ibrutinib-treated CLL. Turning to the study itself: Responses comprised 24 partial and 2 complete; at median about 71 months, 14 remained remitted and some 12 progressed. Samples had a mean of approximately 260,000 productive templates and tens of thousands of productive rearrangements.

Germline V gives CDR1 GTSNPN, CDR2 SVGIG (reference sequence). The CDR3 is 16 residues long. V dropped 1 base and J dropped 7; count of bases not matched to a gene: 14. Profiled with immunoSEQ multiplex PCR; TCRdb holds only in-frame clones, not every one. Of 150,000 to 200,000 clones listed, about 88% are singletons. General observations from the study: Rising at ibrutinib response, clonality subsequently fell back toward baseline at progression.

Details on this clone: Its cognate antigen is unknown.

This receptor was identified in a human donor with chronic lymphocytic leukemia. This specimen consisted of PBMCs, obtained at disease progression, from a patient treated with ibrutinib. The V call is TRBV30, the J call TRBJ2-7, with 9 nucleotides matching TRBD2. For the CDR3, the DNA is TGTGCCTGGAGTGAGTTCGGGGTAGCGGGAGTTAAAGAGCAGTACTTC. Protein: CAWSEFGVAGVKEQYF.